This record concerns one T cell receptor beta chain sequence. Its antigen is unknown. Base qualities were left out, and no much larger clone turns up one base away. This sample was included in a study of T cell responses to AZD1222 COVID-19 vaccine (dated by TCRdb to the early 2020s). As for the study more broadly: AZD1222 recipients whose second dose came at about 4 weeks and those whose second dose came at about 12 weeks were combined into one group, since spike-specific TCR depth and breadth did not differ between the two schedules. TCR sequencing was performed for over 230 trial participants, of whom roughly 200 were given two doses of AZD1222 and some 25 were given two doses of MenACWY control vaccine. Trial participants were enrolled into age subgroups of 18-55, 56-69 and 70-plus years, which contained about 150, 28 and 57 TCR-sequenced participants, respectively.

What the research found in general, with its limitations: Spike-specific TCR breadth and depth rose significantly after two AZD1222 doses compared with day 0 and with MenACWY recipients. In the small 56-69-year group, the increase in depth fell short of significance, most likely because of low power. CD4 TCRs associated with the vaccine covered the entire spike protein, and the dominant responses were in regions 160-218 and 743-854. Nearly half of unique spike-specific TCRs reportedly recognized epitopes outside regions mutated in the B.1.351 and B.1.1.7 variants. Most participants were white British and females outnumbered males, and the authors suggested that clonal diversity may have been underestimated. Only a handful of AZD1222 recipients were SARS-CoV-2 seropositive at baseline, limiting conclusions about previously exposed vaccinees. Because no samples from the day 14 peak response were available, repertoires could be characterized only after the peak T cell response.

Trimming removed 5 bases from V and 2 bases from J, leaving 17 bases between the germline ends. Including the terminal cysteine and phenylalanine, the CDR3 comprises 16 residues. The only DNA kept is the CDR3, 48 bases in frame from the first base. The germline V gene supplies CDR1 MDHEN and CDR2 SYDVKM. Read against the paper, the sample's time point label means: baseline before first vaccination. Vaccinee samples came from UK trials COV001 and COV002, including a single-blind randomized controlled phase 2/3 trial of AZD1222 (ChAdOx1 nCoV-19) in healthy adults. Trial participant PBMC samples were collected at day 0 and day 28 after the second dose for TCRbeta chain sequencing. The CDR3 regions of human TCRbeta chains were analyzed by immunosequencing. The paper's processing steps were these. Repertoire TCRs were checked for matches against a reference library of SARS-CoV-2-specific TCRs that had been generated using the MIRA antigen-specificity platform. Breadth was defined as the fraction of unique TCRs that were SARS-CoV-2-associated, and depth was defined as the fraction of total T cells that were SARS-CoV-2-associated. Using the MIRA data, each spike-specific TCR was mapped to the spike region that the TCR reacts to and placed in a CD4 or CD8 class. Log10-transformed breadth and depth values were compared by one-way ANOVA with Sidak's multiple comparisons tests. TCRdb retrieved this table from immuneACCESS and kept in-frame rearrangements only. Not all clones are present; in checked studies, unresolved V genes account for under half, and no reason is known for the remainder. That table is the source of V, J and clone size, and D and trimming were worked out from the DNA. Counted in this sample were some 130,000 clones; more than 75% of them appeared once. Roughly 4.3% of the sample rests with the top ten.

In this chain, TRBV28 is recombined with TRBJ2-3, with no D gene named confidently. The source of this sequence is an adult in good health. Here the sequenced sample was peripheral blood, taken on day 0 of AZD1222 vaccination. The sequenced DNA: TGTGCCAGCAGTCCAACCGGCCGGAGACACACAGATACGCAGTATTTT. This codes for CASSPTGRRHTDTQYF. Joined to the reference TRBV28 and TRBJ2-3 proteins, this CDR3 gives the full variable domain: DVKVTQSSRYLVKRTGEKVFLECVQDMDHENMFWYRQDPGLGLRLIYFSYDVKMKEKGDIPEGYSVSREKKERFSLILESASTNQTSMYLCASSPTGRRHTDTQYFGPGTRLTVL.